This TCR beta chain was captured in a study of blood T cell repertoires in COVID-19. Study context: Samples taken during acute and convalescent COVID-19 were collected in the United States, Italy and Spain. Sample material is recorded as cDNA or gDNA derived from T cells, B-cell-depleted T cells, or PBMCs.

Looked up from germline, CDR1 is SGHAT and CDR2 is FQNNGV. The CDR3 runs to 13 residues. Between the trimmed V and J ends, which lost 1 base and 3 bases, there was a span of 6 bases. Original analysis: It was from reference gene primer amplification that nucleated cell counts were estimated. The protocol was immunoSEQ multiplex PCR, while the TCRdb copy is restricted to in-frame clones and leaves out a portion. That table is the source of V, J and clone size, and D and trimming were worked out from the DNA. The repertoire consists of over 200,000 clones, with 70% to 90% occurring once and the leading ten covering roughly 1.5%.

Sequences were obtained from peripheral blood. This receptor was identified in a man in his late teens or twenties with active or convalescent COVID-19. The chain recombines TRBV11-2 with TRBJ2-5; D is unclear. The CDR3 nucleotides are TGTGCCAGCAGCTTAGGTTTAAAAGAGACCCAGTACTTC. It codes for CASSLGLKETQYF.